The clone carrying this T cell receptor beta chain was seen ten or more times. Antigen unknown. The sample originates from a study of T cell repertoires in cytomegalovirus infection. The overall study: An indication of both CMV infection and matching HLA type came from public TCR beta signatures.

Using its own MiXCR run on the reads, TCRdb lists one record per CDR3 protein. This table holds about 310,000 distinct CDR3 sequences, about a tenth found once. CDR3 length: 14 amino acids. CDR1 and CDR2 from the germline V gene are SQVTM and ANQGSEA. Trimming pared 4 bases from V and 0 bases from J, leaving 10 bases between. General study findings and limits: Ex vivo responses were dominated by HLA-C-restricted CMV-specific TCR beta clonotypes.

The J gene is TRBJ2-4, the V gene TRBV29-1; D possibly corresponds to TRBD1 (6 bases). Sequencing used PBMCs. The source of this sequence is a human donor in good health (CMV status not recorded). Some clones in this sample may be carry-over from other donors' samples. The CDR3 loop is CSVGGRVAKNIQYF. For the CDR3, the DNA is TGCAGCGTTGGGGGGCGGGTAGCCAAAAACATTCAGTACTTC. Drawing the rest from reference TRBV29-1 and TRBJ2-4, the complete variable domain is SAVISQKPSRDICQRGTSLTIQCQVDSQVTMMFWYRQQPGQSLTLIATANQGSEATYESGFVIDKFPISRPNLTFSTLTVSNMSPEDSSIYLCSVGGRVAKNIQYFGAGTRLSVL.